This T cell receptor beta chain is drawn from a study of OX40 agonist ivuxolimab in advanced cancers. The CDR3 is 13 residues long. V gave up 1 base and J gave up 5 bases, with 8 bases separating them. Germline lookup yields CDR1 MGHRA and CDR2 YSYEKL. Some clones are missing from TCRdb's copy, which holds only in-frame ones; the method was immunoSEQ multiplex PCR. The table has approximately 70,000 clones, roughly 80% seen once; the top ten hold 5% to 6%. The source material was CD4+ or CD8+ T cells sorted from blood, sampled in a trial of the OX40 agonist ivuxolimab. This rearrangement joins TRBV4-1 to TRBJ1-2; a weak D match, TRBD1 (5 bases). This clonotype originated in an adult with an advanced solid tumor such as melanoma, head and neck, liver or kidney cancer. CDR3 amino acids: CASSQGQNYGYTF. Written as DNA, the CDR3 is TGCGCCAGCAGCCAAGGACAGAATTATGGCTACACCTTC.